The entry that follows covers one T cell receptor beta chain sequence. The data were taken from a study of response to subunit inactivated influenza vaccine. TCRdb redid the calling of the RT-PCR reads with MiXCR, one entry per CDR3 protein. The table includes about 800,000 distinct CDR3 sequences, 21% detected once. This CDR3 comprises 16 residues. V lost 0 bases and J lost 4; bases outside the gene matches: 5. Germline CDR1 MNHEY, CDR2 SVGEGT. The sequence derives from a man aged 45-60 years who received an inactivated influenza vaccine. This sequence joins TRBV6-2 or TRBV6-3 and TRBJ2-5, with 10 bases fitting TRBD2. Sample: PBMCs from blood, taken 5 days after vaccination. The CDR3 here is CASSYSRGLAAETQYF. The CDR3 bases are TGTGCCAGCAGTTACTCGAGAGGACTAGCGGCAGAGACCCAGTACTTC.